A single sample gave rise to the 29 T cell receptor beta chains below, sequenced in a study of shared clonotypes between healthy human individuals. Assay: immunoSEQ multiplex PCR; the TCRdb copy retains only in-frame clones and omits some. The table includes 730,000 or so clones, approximately 79% detected once. Specimen: memory CD4+ T cells sorted from blood. The subset was: CD45RA-negative fraction. The receptors stem from a woman in her twenties or thirties in good health.

This chain links TRBV5-1 with TRBJ2-2, with D possibly matching TRBD2 (7 bases). This CDR3 region has 14 residues. Looked up from germline, CDR1 is SGHRS and CDR2 is YFSETQ. V lost 7 bases, J lost 1 base, and 11 bases lay in between. The CDR3 DNA reads as TGCGCCAGCGGGGGGGCCGGGAACACCGGGGAGCTGTTTTTT. It codes for CASGGAGNTGELFF.

The chain carries TRBV2 and TRBJ2-3, with 9 bases lining up with TRBD2. Germline-derived CDR1 and CDR2 are SNHLY and FYNNEI. The CDR3 contains 15 residues. The V segment lost 4 bases and the J segment 1 base; nucleotides outside the gene matches: 3. The DNA of the CDR3 is TGTGCCAGCAGTGTGCTAGCGGGACGCACAGATACGCAGTATTTT. Its translation is CASSVLAGRTDTQYF. The full variable domain, rest sourced from reference TRBV2 and TRBJ2-3, is EPEVTQTPSHQVTQMGQEVILRCVPISNHLYFYWYRQILGQKVEFLVSFYNNEISEKSEIFDDQFSVERPDGSNFTLKIRSTKLEDSAMYFCASSVLAGRTDTQYFGPGTRLTVL.

V gene TRBV6-5 combines with J gene TRBJ1-5, with D possibly matching TRBD1 (5 bases). This CDR3 is 15 amino acids long. Trimming pared 5 bases from V and 0 bases from J, leaving 11 bases between. The germline gives CDR1 MNHEY, CDR2 SVGAGI. The DNA of the CDR3 is TGTGCCAGCAGTAAGACAGTGTATAGCAATCAGCCCCAGCATTTT. It is translated as CASSKTVYSNQPQHF.

This clone was picked up many times. V gene TRBV4-1 combines with J gene TRBJ2-1; a weak D match, TRBD1 (7 bases). The CDR3 contains 17 residues. V was clipped by 1 base and J by 1 base, with 14 bases between them. The germline gives CDR1 MGHRA, CDR2 YSYEKL. As DNA, the CDR3 is TGCGCCAGCAGCCAAGTAAGGGCAGGGGGGTCCTACAATGAGCAGTTCTTC. Translated, it gives CASSQVRAGGSYNEQFF.

This chain uses TRBV9 with TRBJ2-3; 11 bases are shared with TRBD2. The CDR3 is 15 residues long. Trimming at V came to 0 bases and at J to 5 bases, leaving 2 bases not matched to a gene. CDR1 and CDR2 from the germline V gene are SGDLS and YYNGEE. CDR3 loop: CASSVGGLAVDTQYF. DNA for the CDR3: TGTGCCAGCAGCGTAGGGGGACTAGCGGTAGATACGCAGTATTTT.

V is TRBV29-1 and J is TRBJ2-7; 12 bases fit TRBD1. Germline trimming cut 6 bases from V and 11 bases from J; bases unmatched to any gene: 14. Germline CDR1 SQVTM, CDR2 ANQGSEA. The CDR3 consists of 14 residues. This CDR3 is CSVLWGTGGADEYF. The CDR3 nucleotides are TGCAGCGTCCTATGGGGGACAGGGGGCGCGGATGAGTACTTC.

This sequence joins TRBV18 and TRBJ2-5, with D possibly being TRBD1 or TRBD2 (5 bases each). Trimming left V 5 bases short and J 5 bases short, with 12 bases between. Germline V lookup: CDR1 KGHSH, CDR2 LQKENI. The CDR3 consists of 13 residues. The CDR3: CASSSGTLETQYF. CDR3 nucleotides: TGTGCCAGCTCATCCGGGACGCTGGAGACCCAGTACTTC.

This chain links TRBV9 with TRBJ2-7; 10 bases are a match to TRBD2. The CDR3 totals 15 residues. J gave up 5 bases and V 0 bases, and 5 bases lay outside the gene matches. Germline V CDR1 and CDR2: SGDLS, YYNGEE. In DNA, the CDR3 is TGTGCCAGCAGCGTAGAAAGCGGGAGGGTCAACGAGCAGTACTTC. This encodes CASSVESGRVNEQYF.

This chain uses TRBV28 with TRBJ2-2, with 7 positions matching TRBD2. V was pared by 3 bases and J by 1 base, with 11 bases of the junction left unmatched. The CDR3 runs 18 residues. Germline CDR1 reads MDHEN; CDR2 reads SYDVKM. The CDR3 DNA follows: TGTGCCAGCAGTTTCCACCGGGCTGGGACTAAGAACACCGGGGAGCTGTTTTTT. It specifies CASSFHRAGTKNTGELFF.

The chain joins TRBV5-1 to TRBJ2-3, with 7 bases identical to TRBD2. The CDR3 has 16 residues. After removal of 5 bases from V and 3 bases from J, the junction contained 12 bases not matched to a gene. CDR1 SGHRS and CDR2 YFSETQ come from the germline V gene. The chain's CDR3 is CASSPNGGGQTDTQYF. For the CDR3, the DNA is TGCGCCAGCAGTCCAAATGGGGGAGGGCAAACAGATACGCAGTATTTT.

The chain's CDR3 is CASSTSPGLADPYEQYF. The CDR3, as DNA: TGTGCCAGCAGCACCAGTCCGGGACTAGCGGATCCCTACGAGCAGTACTTC. This sequence joins TRBV21-1 and TRBJ2-7; the table names TRBD2, a call not compared with the DNA. TRBV21-1 is a pseudogene. The CDR3 is 17 residues long.

V gene TRBV28 combines with J gene TRBJ2-7; D may be TRBD1 (6 bases). The V and J ends lost 5 bases and 0 bases respectively, with 20 bases between them. There are 17 residues in the CDR3. The germline V gene encodes CDR1 MDHEN and CDR2 SYDVKM. The CDR3 loop reads CASSAPTLDRRSYEQYF. The CDR3 DNA reads as TGTGCCAGCAGTGCGCCGACACTTGACAGGCGCTCCTACGAGCAGTACTTC.

This clone was observed a few times. The chain has TRBV5-4 and TRBJ2-7; weak D call: TRBD1 (7 bases). V lost 7 bases and J 3 bases, leaving 17 bases between the germline ends. Germline CDR1 SGHNT, CDR2 YYREEE (reference sequence). CDR3 length: 14 residues. CDR3 residues: CASQGTAGSYEQYF. The CDR3 bases are TGTGCCAGCCAAGGGACAGCGGGTAGCTACGAGCAGTACTTC. The whole variable domain, remainder taken from reference TRBV5-4 and TRBJ2-7, is ETGVTQSPTHLIKTRGQQVTLRCSSQSGHNTVSWYQQALGQGPQFIFQYYREEENGRGNFPPRFSGLQFPNYSSELNVNALELDDSALYLCASQGTAGSYEQYFGPGTRLTVT.

This clone appeared a few times. This sequence joins TRBV7-3 and TRBJ2-3; D gene uncertain. The CDR3 loop spans 13 amino acids. Trimming cost V 2 bases and J 2 bases, with 5 bases left between them. Germline V gives CDR1 SGHTA, CDR2 FQGTGA. The CDR3 nucleotides are TGTGCCAGCAGCTTAGGAATCACAGATACGCAGTATTTT. Protein: CASSLGITDTQYF.

This clone has a single count. The chain combines TRBV5-1 with TRBJ2-2; D might be TRBD1 (5 bases). Germline-derived CDR1 and CDR2 are SGHRS and YFSETQ. This CDR3 spans 15 amino acids. V dropped 0 bases and J dropped 5 bases, with 11 bases sitting between them. The CDR3 loop reads CASSLVAGWTGELFF. CDR3 nucleotides: TGCGCCAGCAGCTTGGTGGCAGGGTGGACCGGGGAGCTGTTTTTT.

V and J are TRBV18 and TRBJ1-3; D remains ambiguous. V lost 3 bases and J lost 0, with 12 bases in between. The CDR3 runs to 16 residues. Germline V gene lookup returns CDR1 KGHSH and CDR2 LQKENI. This chain's CDR3 is CASSPDRGNSGNTIYF. The CDR3 nucleotides are TGTGCCAGCTCACCGGACCGGGGAAACTCTGGAAACACCATATATTTT.

This clone appeared many times. V is TRBV2 and J is TRBJ2-7, with D perhaps matching TRBD1 (5 bases). The CDR3 consists of 14 residues. Germline assignment: CDR1 SNHLY and CDR2 FYNNEI. Trimming stripped 3 bases from V and 4 bases from J, with 13 bases between. The CDR3 is CASSEGWGSYEQYF. The CDR3 region has the DNA TGTGCCAGCAGTGAGGGGTGGGGCTCTTACGAGCAGTACTTC.

The V and J genes are TRBV14 and TRBJ1-4; tentatively, D is TRBD1 (6 bases). V lost 1 base, J lost 14 bases, and 23 bases lay in between. There are 16 residues in the CDR3. Per germline, CDR1 SGHDN and CDR2 FVKESK. The CDR3 region is CASSQGLPSGGARLFF. For the CDR3, the DNA is TGTGCCAGCAGCCAAGGTCTTCCCTCGGGGGGCGCGAGGCTGTTTTTT.

On this clone itself: Other DNA sequences within the sample encode an identical CDR3. The chain has TRBV6-5 and TRBJ2-5, with TRBD1 matching over 9 bases. The junction had 5 bases not matched to a gene; V was cut back by 8 bases and J by 7 bases. CDR1 is MNHEY and CDR2 is SVGAGI in the germline V gene. This CDR3 has 12 residues. This chain's CDR3 is CASSGQGGTQYF. The CDR3 bases are TGTGCCAGCTCGGGACAGGGCGGGACCCAGTACTTC.

This rearrangement joins TRBV28 to TRBJ1-2, with D possibly matching TRBD1 (5 bases). Looked up from germline, CDR1 is MDHEN and CDR2 is SYDVKM. V was shortened by 5 bases and J by 2 bases, with 18 bases between the two germline ends. This CDR3 spans 16 amino acids. For the CDR3, the DNA is TGTGCCAGCAGTCCTTCCGGGACGGGGCTAAACTATGGCTACACCTTC. Its protein product is CASSPSGTGLNYGYTF.

This chain joins TRBV4-2 and TRBJ1-2, with 9 positions matching TRBD1. The junction had 4 bases not matched to a gene; V was cut back by 3 bases and J by 2 bases. Germline CDR1 and CDR2: LGHNA and YNFKEQ. This CDR3 is 15 amino acids long. The CDR3 DNA reads TGTGCCAGCAGCCACGGCGGACAGGGGAACTATGGCTACACCTTC. Translating gives CASSHGGQGNYGYTF.

Of note for this clone: The same CDR3 can be traced to other DNA sequences in this sample. This rearrangement joins TRBV7-2 to TRBJ2-5, with 7 bases that match TRBD2. The CDR3 contains 13 residues. Germline CDR1 reads SGHTA; CDR2 reads FQGNSA. Trimming took 5 bases from V and 2 from J; bases not matched to a gene: 2. CDR3 loop: CASSPGLQETQYF. Here the CDR3 DNA reads TGTGCCAGCAGCCCGGGACTACAAGAGACCCAGTACTTC.

J is TRBJ1-5 and V is TRBV10-3, with D unclear. The V and J ends lost 4 bases and 5 bases respectively, with 9 bases between them. The CDR3 runs 13 residues. Germline CDR1 and CDR2: ENHRY and SYGVKD. In DNA form, the CDR3 reads TGTGCCATCAGTGTGAGTTACGATCAGCCCCAGCATTTT. Amino acids: CAISVSYDQPQHF.

The V and J genes are TRBV4-2 and TRBJ2-5, with D unclear. The J call may not be correct, given that the DNA end is closer to TRBJ2-7. This CDR3 region has 17 residues. Germline values: CDR1 LGHNA, CDR2 YNFKEQ. CDR3 DNA sequence: TGTGCCAGCAGCCAAGCCCCGATCCGCGGAGCAGCTCTCGAGCAGTACTTC. Translating gives CASSQAPIRGAALEQYF.

This clone was detected a few times. This rearrangement joins TRBV19 to TRBJ1-1; 10 positions match TRBD1. This CDR3 region has 16 residues. V lost 5 bases, J lost 3 bases, and 9 bases stayed unmatched. The germline V gene encodes CDR1 LNHDA and CDR2 SQIVND (reference sequence). CDR3 DNA: TGTGCCAGTAGTCTTATCAGACAGGGGGCGTACACTGAAGCTTTCTTT. It translates to CASSLIRQGAYTEAFF.

The chain recombines TRBV5-4 with TRBJ1-1, with TRBD1 matching over 10 bases. This CDR3 is built from 15 residues. V trimming: 4 bases; J trimming: 5 bases; junction bases outside the gene matches: 8. The germline V gene encodes CDR1 SGHNT and CDR2 YYREEE (reference sequence). The CDR3 DNA reads as TGTGCCAGCAGCCCGACAGGGGGCATGAGAACTGAAGCTTTCTTT. Amino acids: CASSPTGGMRTEAFF.

This clone appeared a few times. The CDR3 DNA sequence: TGTGCCAGCAGCGGGAGTGTCACAGATACGCAGTATTTT. Encoded protein: CASSGSVTDTQYF. V gene TRBV9 combines with J gene TRBJ2-3; D unclear. V gave up 3 bases and J gave up 2 bases, with 7 bases separating them. Germline loops: CDR1 SGDLS, CDR2 YYNGEE. The CDR3 extends over 13 amino acids.

The chain recombines TRBV18 with TRBJ2-7; 8 bases agree with TRBD2. V gave up 6 bases and J gave up 6 bases; unmatched junction bases: 10. CDR1 and CDR2 from the germline V gene are KGHSH and LQKENI. The CDR3 sequence is 14 residues long. The CDR3 DNA reads as TGTGCCAGCTCCGGGGGGGGCCTTCGGGGCGAGCAGTACTTC. Amino acid sequence: CASSGGGLRGEQYF.

This clone has only a few counts. The CDR3: CAWSAGTSYNEQFF. In DNA form, the CDR3 reads TGTGCCTGGAGTGCTGGGACATCCTACAATGAGCAGTTCTTC. V is TRBV30 and J is TRBJ2-1; D is perhaps TRBD1 (6 bases). Germline V gene sequence: CDR1 GTSNPN, CDR2 SVGIG (reference sequence). There are 14 residues in the CDR3. V lost 1 base, J lost 1 base, and 8 bases lay in between.